The 2 T cell receptor beta chains below were found in one sample sequenced in a study of CD8+CD57+ T cells in acquired aplastic anemia. Researchers used genomic DNA as the template to profile TCR beta VDJ and CDR3. TCRdb reprocessed the reads via MiXCR and lists one record per CDR3 protein. Of roughly 170,000 distinct CDR3 sequences detected, about 50% appear once; the ten largest clones hold under 15%. It was patients with CD8+CD57+ cell expansion by flow cytometry who were chosen for sequencing. Sequencing was performed on sorted CD4+, CD8+, or CD8+CD57+ T cells (not recorded which) from PBMCs. The receptors stem from a human donor with aplastic anemia.

This clonotype was counted ten times or more. The V gene is TRBV6-1, the J gene TRBJ2-5, with 8 bases lining up with TRBD1. Germline lookup yields CDR1 MNHNS and CDR2 SASEGT. J gave up 5 bases and V 5 bases, and 7 bases lay outside the gene matches. The CDR3 length is 14 residues. The CDR3 is CASSPDRAYETQYF. Here the CDR3 DNA reads TGTGCCAGCAGTCCGGACAGGGCTTACGAGACCCAGTACTTC.

This clonotype has a count of ten or more. The genes are TRBV20-1 and TRBJ2-1, with TRBD1 identical over 7 bases. The CDR3 consists of 15 residues. CDR1 DFQATT and CDR2 SNEGSKA come from the germline V gene (reference sequence). V dropped 0 bases and J dropped 8; count of bases not matched to a gene: 10. The CDR3 DNA is TGCAGTGCTAGAGATCAGGTCAGGGGGTTGGATGAGCAGTTCTTC. Amino acid sequence: CSARDQVRGLDEQFF.